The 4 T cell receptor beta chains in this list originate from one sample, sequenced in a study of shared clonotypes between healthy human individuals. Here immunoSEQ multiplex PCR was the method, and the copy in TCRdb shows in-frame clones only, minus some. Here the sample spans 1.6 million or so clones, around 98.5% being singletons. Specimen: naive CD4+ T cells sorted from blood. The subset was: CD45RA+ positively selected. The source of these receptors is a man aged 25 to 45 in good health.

In DNA, the CDR3 is TGTGCCACCTCTGCACTAACCTGGCGGGAGCTCGGCACAGATACGCAGTATTTT. This translates into CATSALTWRELGTDTQYF. V gene TRBV15 combines with J gene TRBJ2-3; 7 nucleotides agree with TRBD2. CDR3 length equals 18 residues. The ends lost 8 bases at V and 1 base at J; junction bases unmatched: 18. Germline V gives CDR1 LNHNV, CDR2 YYDKDF (reference sequence). Full variable domain (rest looked up from reference TRBV15 and TRBJ2-3): DAMVIQNPRYQVTQFGKPVTLSCSQTLNHNVMYWYQQKSSQAPKLLFHYYDKDFNNEADTPDNFQSRRPNTSFCFLDIRSPGLGDTAMYLCATSALTWRELGTDTQYFGPGTRLTVL.

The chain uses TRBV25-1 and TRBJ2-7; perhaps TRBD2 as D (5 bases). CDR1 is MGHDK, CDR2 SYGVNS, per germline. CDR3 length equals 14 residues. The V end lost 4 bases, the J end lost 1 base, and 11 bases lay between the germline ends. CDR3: CASSAPSGSYEQYF. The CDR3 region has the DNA TGTGCCAGCAGTGCTCCGTCGGGATCCTACGAGCAGTACTTC.

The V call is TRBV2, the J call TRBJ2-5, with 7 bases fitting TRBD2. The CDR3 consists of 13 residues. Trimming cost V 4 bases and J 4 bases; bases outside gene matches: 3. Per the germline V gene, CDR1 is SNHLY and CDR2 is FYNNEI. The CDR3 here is CASSGERGETQYF. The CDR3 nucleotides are TGTGCCAGCAGTGGGGAGCGGGGAGAGACCCAGTACTTC.

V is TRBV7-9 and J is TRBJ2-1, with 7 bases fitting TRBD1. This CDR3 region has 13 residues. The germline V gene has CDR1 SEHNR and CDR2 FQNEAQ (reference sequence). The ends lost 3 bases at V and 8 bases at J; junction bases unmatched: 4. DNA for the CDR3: TGTGCCAGCAGCTTGAGACAGGGCTATGAGCAGTTCTTC. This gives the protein CASSLRQGYEQFF. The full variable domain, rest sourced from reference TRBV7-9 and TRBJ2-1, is DTGVSQNPRHKITKRGQNVTFRCDPISEHNRLYWYRQTLGQGPEFLTYFQNEAQLEKSRLLSDRFSAERPKGSFSTLEIQRTEQGDSAMYLCASSLRQGYEQFFGPGTRLTVL.